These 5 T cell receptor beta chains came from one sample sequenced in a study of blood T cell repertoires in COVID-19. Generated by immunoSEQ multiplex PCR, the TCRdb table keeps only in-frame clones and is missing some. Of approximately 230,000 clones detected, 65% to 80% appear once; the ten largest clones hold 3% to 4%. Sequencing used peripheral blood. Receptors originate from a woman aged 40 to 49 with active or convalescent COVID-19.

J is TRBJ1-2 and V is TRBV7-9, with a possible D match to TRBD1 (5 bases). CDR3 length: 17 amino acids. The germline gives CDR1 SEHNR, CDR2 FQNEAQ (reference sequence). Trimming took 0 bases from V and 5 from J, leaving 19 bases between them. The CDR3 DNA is TGTGCCAGCAGCTTAGCCATAGGGACGCTCGGGGGATATGGCTACACCTTC. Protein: CASSLAIGTLGGYGYTF.

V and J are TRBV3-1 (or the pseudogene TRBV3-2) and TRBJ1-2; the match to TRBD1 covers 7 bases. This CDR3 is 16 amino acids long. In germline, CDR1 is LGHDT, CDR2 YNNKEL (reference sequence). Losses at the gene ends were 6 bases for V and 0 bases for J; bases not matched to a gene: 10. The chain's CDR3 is CASSLSRQGSNYGYTF. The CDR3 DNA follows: TGTGCCAGCAGTCTATCTAGACAGGGTTCTAACTATGGCTACACCTTC.

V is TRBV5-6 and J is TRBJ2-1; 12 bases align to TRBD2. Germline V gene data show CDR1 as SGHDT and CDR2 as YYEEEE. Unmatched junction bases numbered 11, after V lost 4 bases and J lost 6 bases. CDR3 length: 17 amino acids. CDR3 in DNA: TGTGCCAGCAGCCGTGCCCTAGCGGGGGGGCATGGCAATGAGCAGTTCTTC. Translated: CASSRALAGGHGNEQFF.

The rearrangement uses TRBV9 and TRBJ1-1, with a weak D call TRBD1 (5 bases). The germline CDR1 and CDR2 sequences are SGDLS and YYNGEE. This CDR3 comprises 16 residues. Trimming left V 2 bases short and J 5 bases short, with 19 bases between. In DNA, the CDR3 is TGTGCCAGCAGCGTTTCTCCCCGCAGGGAGGGTACTGAAGCTTTCTTT. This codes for CASSVSPRREGTEAFF.

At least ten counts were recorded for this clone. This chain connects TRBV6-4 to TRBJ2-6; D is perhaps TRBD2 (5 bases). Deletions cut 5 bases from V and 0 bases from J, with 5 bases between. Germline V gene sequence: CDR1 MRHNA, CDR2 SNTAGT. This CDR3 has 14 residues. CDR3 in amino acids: CASSRDSGANVLTF. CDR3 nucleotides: TGTGCCAGCAGTCGGGACTCTGGGGCCAACGTCCTGACTTTC.